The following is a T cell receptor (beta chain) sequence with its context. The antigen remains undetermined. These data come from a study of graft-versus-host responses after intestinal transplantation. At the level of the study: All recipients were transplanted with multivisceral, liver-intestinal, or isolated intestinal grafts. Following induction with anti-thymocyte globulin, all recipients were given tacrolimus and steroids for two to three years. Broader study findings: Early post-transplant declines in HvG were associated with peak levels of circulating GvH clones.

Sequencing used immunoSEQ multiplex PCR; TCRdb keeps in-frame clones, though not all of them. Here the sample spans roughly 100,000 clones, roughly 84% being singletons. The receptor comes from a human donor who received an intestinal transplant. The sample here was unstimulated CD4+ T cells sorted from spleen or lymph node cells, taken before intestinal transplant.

The CDR3 loop is CASSDPGQFEGEKLFF. As DNA, the CDR3 is TGTGCCAGCAGTGACCCCGGACAGTTCGAGGGTGAAAAACTGTTTTTT. The V and J genes are TRBV6-4 and TRBJ1-4, with a weak D call TRBD1 (6 bases). The CDR3 has 16 residues. CDR1 MRHNA and CDR2 SNTAGT come from the germline V gene. V was pared by 2 bases and J by 7 bases, with 17 bases between.